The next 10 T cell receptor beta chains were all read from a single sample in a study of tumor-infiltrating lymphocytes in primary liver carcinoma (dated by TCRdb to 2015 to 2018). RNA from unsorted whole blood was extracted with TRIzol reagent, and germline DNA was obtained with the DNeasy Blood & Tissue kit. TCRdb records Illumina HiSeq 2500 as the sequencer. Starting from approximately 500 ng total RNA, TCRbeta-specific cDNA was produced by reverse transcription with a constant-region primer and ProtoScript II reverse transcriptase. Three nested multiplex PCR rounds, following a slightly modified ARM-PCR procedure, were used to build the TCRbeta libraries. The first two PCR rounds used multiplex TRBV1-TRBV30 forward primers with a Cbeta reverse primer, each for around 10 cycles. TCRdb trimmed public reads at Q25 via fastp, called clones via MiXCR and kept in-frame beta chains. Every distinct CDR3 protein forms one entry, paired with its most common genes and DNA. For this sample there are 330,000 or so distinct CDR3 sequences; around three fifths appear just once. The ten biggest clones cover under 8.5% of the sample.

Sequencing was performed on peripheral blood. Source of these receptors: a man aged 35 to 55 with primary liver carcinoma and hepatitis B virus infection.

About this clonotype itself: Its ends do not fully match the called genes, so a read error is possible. The CDR3 bases are TGCGCCAGCGCGTCCACCTCTGGACTCACAGAAACGCAGTATTTT. It codes for CASASTSGLTETQYF. The chain has TRBV10-2 and TRBJ2-3; D possibly corresponds to TRBD2 (5 bases). Germline CDR1 reads WSHSY; CDR2 reads SAAADI. The CDR3 contains 15 residues.

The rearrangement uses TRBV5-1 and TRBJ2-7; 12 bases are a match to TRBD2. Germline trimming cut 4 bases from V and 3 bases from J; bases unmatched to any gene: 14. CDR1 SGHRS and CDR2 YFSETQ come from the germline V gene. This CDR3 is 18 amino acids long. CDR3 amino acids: CASSLDRGLAGRRYEQYF. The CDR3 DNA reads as TGCGCCAGCAGCCTAGACAGGGGACTAGCGGGTCGCCGCTACGAGCAGTACTTC.

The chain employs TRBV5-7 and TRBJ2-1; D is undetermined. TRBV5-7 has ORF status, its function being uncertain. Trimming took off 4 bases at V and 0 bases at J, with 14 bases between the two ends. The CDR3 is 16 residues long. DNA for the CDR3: TGTGCCAGCAGCCTTTGCCCACCGAGCTCCTACAATGAGCAGTTCTTC. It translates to CASSLCPPSSYNEQFF.

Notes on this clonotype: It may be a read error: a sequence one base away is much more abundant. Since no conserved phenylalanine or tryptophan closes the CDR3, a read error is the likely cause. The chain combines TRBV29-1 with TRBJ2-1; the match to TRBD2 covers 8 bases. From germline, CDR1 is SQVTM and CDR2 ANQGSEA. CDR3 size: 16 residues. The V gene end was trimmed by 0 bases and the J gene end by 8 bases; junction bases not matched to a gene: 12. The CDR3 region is CSVEDLGAGALDEQFS. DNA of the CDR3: TGCAGCGTTGAAGATCTCGGAGCGGGAGCTCTAGATGAGCAGTTCTCC.

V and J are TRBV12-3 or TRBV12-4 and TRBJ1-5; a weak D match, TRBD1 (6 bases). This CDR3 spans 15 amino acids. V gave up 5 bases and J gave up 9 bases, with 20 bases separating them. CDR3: CASSPLGGGGRPQHF. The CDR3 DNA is TGTGCCAGCAGTCCACTAGGGGGAGGTGGTCGGCCCCAGCATTTT.

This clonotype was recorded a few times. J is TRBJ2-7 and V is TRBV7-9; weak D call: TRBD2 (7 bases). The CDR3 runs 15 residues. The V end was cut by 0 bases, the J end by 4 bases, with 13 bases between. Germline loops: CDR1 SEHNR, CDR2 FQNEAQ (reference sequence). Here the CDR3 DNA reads TGTGCCAGCAGCTTAGCTCCCGGGGGGCGGTACGAGCAGTACTTC. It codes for CASSLAPGGRYEQYF.

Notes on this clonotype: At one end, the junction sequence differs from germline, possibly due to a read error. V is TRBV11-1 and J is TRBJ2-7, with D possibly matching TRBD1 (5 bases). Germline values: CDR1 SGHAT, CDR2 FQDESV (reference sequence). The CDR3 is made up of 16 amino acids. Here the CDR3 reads CASNLVGPPGLYDQYF. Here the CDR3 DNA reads TGTGCCAGCAACCTCGTGGGGCCCCCGGGCCTTTACGACCAGTACTTC.

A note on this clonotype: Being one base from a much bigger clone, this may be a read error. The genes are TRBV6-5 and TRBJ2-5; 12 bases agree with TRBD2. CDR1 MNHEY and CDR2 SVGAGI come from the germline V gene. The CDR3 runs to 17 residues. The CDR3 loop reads CASSTPTTSGSVETLYF. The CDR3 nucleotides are TGTGCCAGCAGTACCCCTACGACTAGCGGGAGTGTTGAGACCCTGTACTTC.

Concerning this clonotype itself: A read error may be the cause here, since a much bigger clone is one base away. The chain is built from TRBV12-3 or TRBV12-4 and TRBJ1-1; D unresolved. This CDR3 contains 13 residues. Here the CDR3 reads CAGSFYSHTEAFF. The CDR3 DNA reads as TGTGCCGGCAGTTTTTACAGCCACACTGAAGCTTTCTTT.

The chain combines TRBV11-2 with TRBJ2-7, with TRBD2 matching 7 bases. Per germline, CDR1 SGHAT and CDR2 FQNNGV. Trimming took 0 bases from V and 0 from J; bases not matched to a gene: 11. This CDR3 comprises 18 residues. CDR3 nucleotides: TGTGCCAGCAGCTTAGAGGGGACTATCGGGTGGAGCTCCTACGAGCAGTACTTC. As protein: CASSLEGTIGWSSYEQYF.